These 23 T cell receptor beta chains were all obtained from the same sample, sequenced in a study of STAT5B mutations in CD4+ large granular lymphocyte leukemia. Profiled with immunoSEQ multiplex PCR; TCRdb holds only in-frame clones, not every one. The sample contains over 35,000 clones, approximately 85% of which appear only once. The sequenced sample was CD4+ T cells from blood buffy coats. The receptor source for this set is a human donor in good health.

J is TRBJ2-7 and V is TRBV6-5; the match to TRBD1 covers 7 bases. The CDR3 covers 13 residues. The V gene's germline CDR1 is MNHEY and CDR2 SVGAGI. V was pared by 5 bases and J by 3 bases, with 4 bases of the junction left unmatched. The chain's CDR3 is CASSRTGNYEQYF. The CDR3 coding sequence is TGTGCCAGCAGTAGGACAGGAAACTACGAGCAGTACTTC.

The chain carries TRBV5-6 and TRBJ1-2; TRBD1 is a possible D gene (6 bases). CDR1 is SGHDT and CDR2 is YYEEEE in the germline V gene. The CDR3 is made up of 15 amino acids. V lost 3 bases to trimming and J lost 5 bases, with 17 bases between them. The CDR3 DNA follows: TGTGCCAGCAGCTCCCCCGGGGGGGGGCGTTATGGCTACACCTTC. It codes for CASSSPGGGRYGYTF. The full variable domain, its missing parts supplied by reference TRBV5-6 and TRBJ1-2, is DAGVTQSPTHLIKTRGQQVTLRCSPKSGHDTVSWYQQALGQGPQFIFQYYEEEERQRGNFPDRFSGHQFPNYSSELNVNALLLGDSALYLCASSSPGGGRYGYTFGSGTRLTVV.

The chain joins TRBV2 to TRBJ2-5; 10 bases are a match to TRBD1. V dropped 5 bases and J dropped 5; count of bases not matched to a gene: 8. CDR1 is SNHLY and CDR2 is FYNNEI in the germline V gene. This CDR3 is built from 15 residues. The CDR3 reads CASSFDRGRGETQYF. The CDR3 nucleotides are TGTGCCAGCAGTTTCGACAGGGGGCGCGGCGAGACCCAGTACTTC.

V gene TRBV28 combines with J gene TRBJ2-3; 7 nucleotides line up with TRBD1. Germline assignment: CDR1 MDHEN and CDR2 SYDVKM. The CDR3 spans 14 residues. V was clipped by 6 bases and J by 0 bases; unmatched bases: 3. CDR3 DNA sequence: TGTGCCAGCAGCCGGGACAGTAGCACAGATACGCAGTATTTT. Amino acid sequence: CASSRDSSTDTQYF.

The chain has TRBV30 and TRBJ1-1; perhaps TRBD1 as D (5 bases). V lost 7 bases and J 7 bases, leaving 13 bases between the germline ends. Germline-derived CDR1 and CDR2 are GTSNPN and SVGIG (reference sequence). The CDR3 runs to 11 residues. CDR3 in amino acids: CASGTFGEAFF. The CDR3 DNA follows: TGTGCCTCCGGGACCTTCGGTGAAGCTTTCTTT.

This chain links TRBV18 with TRBJ2-7; TRBD2 matches 8 bases. J gave up 2 bases and V 6 bases, and 9 bases lay outside the gene matches. Germline values: CDR1 KGHSH, CDR2 LQKENI. The CDR3 is 15 residues long. CDR3: CASSGGSGSPYEQYF. CDR3 in DNA: TGTGCCAGCTCGGGGGGAAGCGGGAGCCCCTACGAGCAGTACTTC.

The V and J genes are TRBV6-6 and TRBJ1-1; 8 bases line up with TRBD1. In germline, CDR1 is MNHNY, CDR2 SVGAGI (reference sequence). V dropped 7 bases and J dropped 4; count of bases not matched to a gene: 8. This CDR3 region has 14 residues. CDR3 nucleotide sequence: TGTGCCAGCAACGCCCGGACAGGGAGCACTGAAGCTTTCTTT. It translates to CASNARTGSTEAFF.

V usage is TRBV28 and J usage is TRBJ2-7; D not resolved. The V gene lost 5 bases and the J gene lost 4 bases, with 6 bases spanning the gap. The CDR3 sequence is 11 residues long. CDR1 MDHEN and CDR2 SYDVKM come from the germline V gene. The CDR3 DNA reads as TGTGCCAGCAGTGACCATTACGAGCAGTACTTC. It encodes CASSDHYEQYF. Drawing the rest from reference TRBV28 and TRBJ2-7, the complete variable domain is DVKVTQSSRYLVKRTGEKVFLECVQDMDHENMFWYRQDPGLGLRLIYFSYDVKMKEKGDIPEGYSVSREKKERFSLILESASTNQTSMYLCASSDHYEQYFGPGTRLTVT.

This chain uses TRBV6-5 with TRBJ2-5; weak D call: TRBD1 (6 bases). From germline, CDR1 is MNHEY and CDR2 SVGAGI. Trimming shortened V by 7 bases and J by 7 bases, and 13 bases separated the two germline ends. The length of the CDR3 is 12 residues. In DNA form, the CDR3 reads TGTGCCAGCAACCTTCTAGGGGGGACCCAGTACTTC. Translating gives CASNLLGGTQYF.

V usage is TRBV27 and J usage is TRBJ1-5; weak D call: TRBD1 (6 bases). Germline loops: CDR1 MNHEY, CDR2 SMNVEV (reference sequence). CDR3 size: 14 residues. The germline V and J ends were trimmed by 3 bases and 5 bases, with 11 bases remaining between them. CDR3 bases: TGTGCCAGCAGTTTCAGGGGTGGAGATCAGCCCCAGCATTTT. It is translated as CASSFRGGDQPQHF.

The CDR3 bases are TGTGCCAGCAGTTTAGATAATTCACCCCTCCACTTT. Its translation: CASSLDNSPLHF. This rearrangement joins TRBV6-5 to TRBJ1-6; D not certain. CDR3 length equals 12 residues. V lost 4 bases, J lost 5 bases, and 3 bases lay in between. Germline V gene data show CDR1 as MNHEY and CDR2 as SVGAGI.

The V and J genes are TRBV18 and TRBJ2-3; 7 bases agree with TRBD2. This CDR3 region has 15 residues. Germline trimming cut 6 bases from V and 2 bases from J; bases unmatched to any gene: 8. The germline V gene encodes CDR1 KGHSH and CDR2 LQKENI. The CDR3 coding sequence is TGTGCCAGCTCCCTCAGCGGGGTAGTCACAGATACGCAGTATTTT. Translation: CASSLSGVVTDTQYF.

This chain links TRBV2 with TRBJ1-2, with no clear D. Trimming stripped 3 bases from V and 5 bases from J, with 10 bases between. The CDR3 has 13 residues. Germline CDR1 and CDR2: SNHLY and FYNNEI. The CDR3 region has the DNA TGTGCCAGCAGTGAGTGGACGAAATATGGCTACACCTTC. Amino acid sequence: CASSEWTKYGYTF.

This chain connects TRBV5-1 to TRBJ2-5; maybe TRBD1 (5 bases). Deletions cut 3 bases from V and 4 bases from J, with 19 bases between. The CDR3 is made up of 16 amino acids. The germline V gene has CDR1 SGHRS and CDR2 YFSETQ. CDR3 amino acids: CASSSVEKGLGETQYF. CDR3 DNA: TGCGCCAGCAGCTCAGTCGAAAAGGGGCTAGGAGAGACCCAGTACTTC.

The V call is TRBV7-6, the J call TRBJ2-7; no reliable D call. Trimming took 0 bases from V and 0 from J, leaving 3 bases between them. The V gene's germline CDR1 is SGHVS and CDR2 FNYEAQ. The CDR3 contains 13 residues. CDR3 sequence (DNA): TGTGCCAGCAGCTTAGCCAGCTCCTACGAGCAGTACTTC. Encoded protein: CASSLASSYEQYF.

This chain uses TRBV10-1 with TRBJ2-3; D ambiguous. This CDR3 is built from 16 residues. CDR1 and CDR2 (germline): WNHNN, SYGVQD (reference sequence). V lost 4 bases and J lost 2, with 16 bases in between. CDR3 DNA: TGCGCCAGCAGTGTATTGAAGGGCCGTGACACAGATACGCAGTATTTT. Amino acids: CASSVLKGRDTDTQYF.

In its sample, this clone was seen a few times. The rearrangement uses TRBV7-9 and TRBJ2-2; TRBD2 matches at 9 bases. The CDR3 runs to 15 residues. Per germline, CDR1 SEHNR and CDR2 FQNEAQ (reference sequence). V lost 5 bases to trimming and J lost 5 bases; unmatched junction nucleotides: 6. The CDR3 sequence is CASSRGLAQTGELFF. As DNA, the CDR3 is TGTGCCAGCAGCCGAGGACTAGCGCAAACCGGGGAGCTGTTTTTT.

This clone was seen only once. V usage is TRBV28 and J usage is TRBJ1-5; a possible D gene is TRBD1 (5 bases). The CDR3 runs to 15 residues. Trimming stripped 4 bases from V and 4 bases from J, with 14 bases between. The V gene's germline CDR1 is MDHEN and CDR2 SYDVKM. The CDR3 DNA is TGTGCCAGCAGTTCCTCGGGGGGGGATAATCAGCCCCAGCATTTT. This sequence encodes CASSSSGGDNQPQHF.

This clone occurred once. V gene TRBV5-1 combines with J gene TRBJ2-2, with D tentatively TRBD2 (6 bases). This CDR3 is 16 amino acids long. Trimming cost V 5 bases and J 5 bases, with 19 bases left between them. Germline V gene sequence: CDR1 SGHRS, CDR2 YFSETQ. In DNA form, the CDR3 reads TGCGCCAGCAGATCCTCAGGGACTGTGGGGACCGGGGAGCTGTTTTTT. It encodes CASRSSGTVGTGELFF.

In its sample, this clone was seen once. The V gene is TRBV5-8, the J gene TRBJ1-4; 9 nucleotides align to TRBD1. J lost 8 bases, V lost 4 bases, and 6 bases had no gene match. Germline CDR1 and CDR2: SGHTS and YDEGEE. The CDR3 has 14 amino acids. CDR3: CASSLGTGSEKLFF. As DNA, the CDR3 is TGTGCCAGCAGCCTCGGGACAGGGTCAGAAAAACTGTTTTTT.

This chain joins TRBV10-3 and TRBJ1-1, with 7 bases identical to TRBD1. The J segment lost 4 bases and the V segment lost 4 bases, leaving 9 bases of the junction unmatched. The length of the CDR3 is 15 residues. Per germline, CDR1 ENHRY and CDR2 SYGVKD. DNA for the CDR3: TGTGCCATCAGTGGGGAGACAGGGTGGGGCACTGAAGCTTTCTTT. Its protein product is CAISGETGWGTEAFF.

This chain uses TRBV4-3 with TRBJ2-7; 8 bases are a match to TRBD2. CDR1 and CDR2 from the germline V gene are LGHNA and YSLEER. The junction had 10 bases not matched to a gene; V was cut back by 3 bases and J by 9 bases. This CDR3 is 14 amino acids long. CDR3 nucleotide sequence: TGCGCCAGCAGCCAGGCGGGGGGTTCTAGTGTGCAGTACTTC. Its protein is CASSQAGGSSVQYF.

The chain uses TRBV5-1 and TRBJ2-5, with D perhaps matching TRBD2 (6 bases). The CDR3 runs 14 residues. Trimming cost V 1 base and J 2 bases, with 9 bases left between them. The germline V gene has CDR1 SGHRS and CDR2 YFSETQ. The CDR3 reads CASSLRDFQETQYF. DNA of the CDR3: TGCGCCAGCAGCTTGCGGGACTTTCAAGAGACCCAGTACTTC.